This T cell receptor beta chain was observed in a study of blood T cell repertoires in COVID-19. Study-level background: Acute-phase and convalescent COVID-19 samples originated in the United States, Italy and Spain. In each case, the material was cDNA or gDNA derived from T cells, B-cell-depleted T cells, or PBMCs.

Authors' methods: Nucleated cell counts were estimated from reference gene primer amplification. Repertoires were generated with immunoSEQ multiplex PCR, while TCRdb's copy carries only in-frame clones and drops some. V and J calls and clone size follow that table, whereas D and trimming were derived from the DNA. The sample consists of fewer than 70,000 clones, approximately 85% of them appearing once. Germline values: CDR1 SGHTA, CDR2 FQGNSA. The junction had 3 bases not matched to a gene; V was cut back by 3 bases and J by 7 bases. The CDR3 has 14 residues. The clonotype was recovered from a man older than 75 with acute or convalescent COVID-19. This chain connects TRBV7-2 to TRBJ2-7, with 13 bases lining up with TRBD2. The sequenced sample was peripheral blood. The CDR3 nucleotides read TGTGCCAGCAGCTTCGGACTAGCGGGAGTAGAGCAGTACTTC. As protein: CASSFGLAGVEQYF.